One T cell receptor beta chain is described in this entry. Its antigen is still unknown. The data are from a study of beta chain features in type 1 diabetes. Study outcomes and limitations: It was among patients, rather than healthy donors, that naive, central memory and Treg TCRB repertoires appeared more similar. There was a possibility that cDNA sequencing over-represented cells with high TCR expression. Moderate yet significant TCRB CDR3 shortening was seen in Type 1 diabetes patients in all four CD4+ subsets. Patients with type 1 diabetes carried fewer insertions and had more deletions at their VDJ junctions.

The entirety of the isolated RNA underwent reverse transcription, so expressed TCRB transcripts were sequenced. TCRdb keeps only in-frame clones here, not all; method: immunoSEQ multiplex PCR. The sample carries about 26,000 clones, 40% to 60% recorded once. The CDR3 totals 17 residues. CDR1 SGHDT and CDR2 YYEEEE come from the germline V gene. Trimming took 4 bases from V and 2 from J; bases not matched to a gene: 3. What was sequenced was stem cell memory CD4+ T cells from blood. V gene TRBV5-6 combines with J gene TRBJ2-1; 16 bases line up with TRBD2. This TCR came from a young man with type 1 diabetes. In DNA, the CDR3 is TGTGCCAGCAGCCTGGGACTAGCGGGGGGGACCTACAATGAGCAGTTCTTC. Translated: CASSLGLAGGTYNEQFF.